What follows are 14 T cell receptor beta chains derived from one specimen sequenced in a study of T cells after yellow fever vaccination. TCRdb re-derived calls from the 5' RACE reads in MiXCR, one entry per CDR3 protein. The table includes 310,000 or so distinct CDR3 sequences, around 6.8% detected once. The sample consisted of PBMCs, taken around 45 days after the first yellow fever vaccination. These receptor sequences come from a man in his late teens or twenties who received the YFV17D yellow fever vaccine.

The rearrangement links TRBV5-1 to TRBJ2-5; 7 nucleotides agree with TRBD1. V shed 2 bases and J 1 base; nucleotides not matched to a gene: 5. The CDR3 is 15 amino acids. The germline gives CDR1 SGHRS, CDR2 YFSETQ. The DNA of the CDR3 is TGCGCCAGCAGCTTTACAGGGGACGTCCAAGAGACCCAGTACTTC. Encoded protein: CASSFTGDVQETQYF.

The chain employs TRBV20-1 and TRBJ2-7; D gene uncertain. V lost 0 bases and J lost 1, with 13 bases in between. Germline CDR1 is DFQATT and CDR2 is SNEGSKA (reference sequence). This CDR3 spans 15 amino acids. The CDR3 coding sequence is TGCAGTGCTAGAGATATCAACCGAGGATCCTACGAGCAGTACTTC. Translating gives CSARDINRGSYEQYF.

This sequence joins TRBV6-2 or TRBV6-3 and TRBJ1-2; possible D gene TRBD1, 6 bases. The germline V and J ends were trimmed by 8 bases and 5 bases, with 12 bases remaining between them. The CDR3 contains 12 residues. Per the germline V gene, CDR1 is MNHEY and CDR2 is SVGEGT. The CDR3 here is CASRDKPYGYTF. The CDR3 coding sequence is TGTGCCAGCCGGGACAAACCTTATGGCTACACCTTC.

This chain joins TRBV6-5 and TRBJ2-2; weak D call: TRBD2 (5 bases). With 5 bases removed from V and 3 bases from J, the gap between germline ends came to 13 bases. The germline V gene has CDR1 MNHEY and CDR2 SVGAGI. CDR3 length equals 15 residues. Here the CDR3 reads CASSTRPDYTGELFF. The CDR3 nucleotides read TGTGCCAGCAGTACCCGACCGGACTACACCGGGGAGCTGTTTTTT.

CDR3 residues: CASSRHATDTYEQYV. The CDR3 bases are TGTGCCAGCAGTCGACACGCCACCGACACCTACGAGCAGTACGTC. The chain combines TRBV27 with TRBJ2-7; D gene unclear. Germline CDR1 MNHEY, CDR2 SMNVEV (reference sequence). The CDR3 is 15 residues long. V was shortened by 5 bases and J by 2 bases, with 16 bases between the two germline ends.

With regard to this clonotype: The germline gene is not matched at one end of the junction; a read error may be the cause. V gene TRBV7-2 combines with J gene TRBJ1-2; weak D call: TRBD1 (5 bases). Germline CDR1 reads SGHTA; CDR2 reads FQGNSA. The CDR3 spans 14 residues. The CDR3 sequence is CASSLGGGTYVYTF. In nucleotides, the CDR3 is TGTGCCAGCAGCTTAGGGGGGGGGACCTATGTCTACACCTTC.

The sample holds a few counts of this clonotype. The chain combines TRBV30 with TRBJ1-2; 9 nucleotides line up with TRBD1. Germline V gene data show CDR1 as GTSNPN and CDR2 as SVGIG (reference sequence). This CDR3 has 14 residues. Trimming cost V 7 bases and J 4 bases; bases outside gene matches: 10. The CDR3 DNA reads as TGTGCCTCCTTGGGGGGACAGGGAAGCTATGGCTACACCTTC. It is translated as CASLGGQGSYGYTF.

The V call is TRBV28, the J call TRBJ2-7; D unclear. Trimming left V 5 bases short and J 5 bases short, with 13 bases between. This CDR3 comprises 13 residues. Germline assignment: CDR1 MDHEN and CDR2 SYDVKM. CDR3 bases: TGTGCCAGCAGTGGACGGCCGGTCAACGAGCAGTACGTC. Amino acids: CASSGRPVNEQYV.

The gene calls are TRBV4-3 and TRBJ2-2, with D perhaps TRBD2 (5 bases). From germline, CDR1 is LGHNA and CDR2 YSLEER. Trimming removed 0 bases from V and 1 base from J, with 12 bases in between. The CDR3 extends over 17 amino acids. CDR3 region: CASSQDLGAENTGELFF. As DNA, the CDR3 is TGCGCCAGCAGCCAAGATCTTGGAGCGGAGAACACCGGGGAGCTGTTTTTT.

The chain is built from TRBV28 and TRBJ2-2; D gene unclear. Germline CDR1 MDHEN, CDR2 SYDVKM. Trimming stripped 2 bases from V and 3 bases from J, with 10 bases between. The CDR3 extends over 15 amino acids. The CDR3 sequence: CASSLAGSYTGELFF. The DNA of the CDR3 is TGTGCCAGCAGTTTAGCCGGTAGCTACACCGGGGAGCTGTTTTTT.

V and J are TRBV20-1 and TRBJ2-3; maybe TRBD1 (6 bases). CDR3 length: 12 amino acids. The germline V gene has CDR1 DFQATT and CDR2 SNEGSKA (reference sequence). V was pared by 5 bases and J by 5 bases, with 11 bases between. The CDR3 loop is CSADRDKDTQYF. CDR3 sequence (DNA): TGCAGTGCTGACCGGGACAAAGATACGCAGTATTTT.

This clonotype was seen a handful of times. The V gene is TRBV9, the J gene TRBJ1-1; TRBD1 agrees at 8 bases. Trimming at V came to 0 bases and at J to 5 bases, leaving 6 bases not matched to a gene. Germline V CDR1 and CDR2: SGDLS, YYNGEE. The CDR3 consists of 15 residues. The CDR3 DNA reads as TGTGCCAGCAGCGTAGCCGGACAGGGTAGGACTGAAGCTTTCTTT. Translating it yields CASSVAGQGRTEAFF.

This clonotype was seen ten or more times. V and J are TRBV7-3 and TRBJ2-5; 8 positions match TRBD1. Germline V gene lookup returns CDR1 SGHTA and CDR2 FQGTGA. V was clipped by 5 bases and J by 7 bases; unmatched bases: 9. This CDR3 comprises 14 residues. The CDR3 is CASSAGQGSGTQYF. CDR3 DNA: TGTGCCAGCAGCGCCGGACAGGGTTCAGGGACCCAGTACTTC.

The chain carries TRBV7-3 and TRBJ2-1; 7 positions agree with TRBD1. Germline V gene lookup returns CDR1 SGHTA and CDR2 FQGTGA. V gave up 3 bases and J gave up 7 bases; unmatched junction bases: 3. The CDR3 is 13 amino acids. CDR3 sequence: CASSFDRENEQFF. The CDR3 DNA reads TGTGCCAGCAGCTTCGACAGGGAGAATGAGCAGTTCTTC.